The present entry profiles one T cell receptor (beta chain) with its context. Its specificity is unknown. These data come from a study of cytomegalovirus exposure and HLA in healthy donors. The germline CDR1 and CDR2 sequences are ENHRY and SYGVKD. Trimming shortened V by 4 bases and J by 5 bases, and 15 bases separated the two germline ends. This CDR3 spans 15 amino acids. Study-wide findings and caveats: Reported performance of the classifier showed diagnosis of cytomegalovirus status with high specificity and sensitivity. TCR sequences were mostly rare, though some public TCRs occurred in many donors. Among the most significant clusters, several appeared linked to common viral pathogens in a later analysis.

The primer mix had 60 Vbeta and 13 Jbeta primers. The protocol was immunoSEQ multiplex PCR, while the TCRdb copy is restricted to in-frame clones and leaves out a portion. The sample has under 150,000 clones, 82% seen once. The TCR originated in a male donor in good health and CMV-seronegative. The V gene is TRBV10-3, the J gene TRBJ2-1; D may be TRBD2 (5 bases). The sample consisted of PBMCs. In DNA form, the CDR3 reads TGTGCCATCAGTGGCGCCCAACTAGACAACAATGAGCAGTTCTTC. Translated: CAISGAQLDNNEQFF.